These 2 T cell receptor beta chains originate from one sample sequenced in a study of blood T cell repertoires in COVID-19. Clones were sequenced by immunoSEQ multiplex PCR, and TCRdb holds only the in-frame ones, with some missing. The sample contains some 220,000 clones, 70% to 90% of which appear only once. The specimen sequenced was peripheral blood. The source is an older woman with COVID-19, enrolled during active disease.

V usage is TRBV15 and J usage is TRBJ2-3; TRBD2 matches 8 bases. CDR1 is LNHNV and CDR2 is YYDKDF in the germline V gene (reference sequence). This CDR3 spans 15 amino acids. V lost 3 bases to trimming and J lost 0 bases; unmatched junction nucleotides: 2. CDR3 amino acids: CATSRASGSTDTQYF. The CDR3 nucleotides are TGTGCCACCAGCAGGGCTAGCGGGAGCACAGATACGCAGTATTTT.

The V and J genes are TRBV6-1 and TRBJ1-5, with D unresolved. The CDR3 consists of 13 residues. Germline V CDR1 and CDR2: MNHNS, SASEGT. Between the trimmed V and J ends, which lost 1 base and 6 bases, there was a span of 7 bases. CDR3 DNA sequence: TGTGCCAGCAGTGAAGGGCGGGGTCAGCCCCAGCATTTT. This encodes CASSEGRGQPQHF.